A single sample gave rise to the 19 T cell receptor beta chains below, sequenced in a study of blood T cell repertoires in COVID-19. Here immunoSEQ multiplex PCR was the method, and the copy in TCRdb shows in-frame clones only, minus some. The sample has 200,000 to 250,000 clones, approximately 85% seen once. The specimen sequenced was peripheral blood. Source of these receptors: a woman of 80 years or more with COVID-19, enrolled during active disease.

This chain connects TRBV6-5 to TRBJ1-1; D unclear. Germline CDR1 MNHEY, CDR2 SVGAGI. This CDR3 spans 12 amino acids. With 7 bases removed from V and 4 bases from J, the gap between germline ends came to 10 bases. CDR3 region: CASIKPGTEAFF. The CDR3, as DNA: TGTGCCAGCATTAAGCCTGGCACTGAAGCTTTCTTT.

The CDR3 region is CASVSGGRGSPLHF. As DNA, the CDR3 is TGTGCCAGCGTCTCGGGGGGAAGGGGCTCACCCCTCCACTTT. The J gene is TRBJ1-6, the V gene TRBV25-1; possible D gene TRBD1, 5 bases. V was pared by 8 bases and J by 10 bases, with 18 bases between. The CDR3 runs to 14 residues. The germline CDR1 and CDR2 sequences are MGHDK and SYGVNS. Looking up the rest from reference TRBV25-1 and TRBJ1-6 gives the full variable domain: EADIYQTPRYLVIGTGKKITLECSQTMGHDKMYWYQQDPGMELHLIHYSYGVNSTEKGDLSSESTVSRIRTEHFPLTLESARPSHTSQYLCASVSGGRGSPLHFGNGTRLTVT.

The chain has TRBV28 and TRBJ2-3; 8 bases fit TRBD2. The CDR3 totals 14 residues. The V segment lost 5 bases and the J segment 3 bases; nucleotides outside the gene matches: 4. The germline gives CDR1 MDHEN, CDR2 SYDVKM. The CDR3 loop is CASSTGLATDTQYF. CDR3 in DNA: TGTGCCAGCAGTACCGGACTAGCAACAGATACGCAGTATTTT.

The CDR3 reads CASSLSYGVEKLFF. The CDR3 bases are TGTGCCAGCAGTTTATCGTACGGGGTTGAAAAACTGTTTTTT. The V and J genes are TRBV27 and TRBJ1-4; D unresolved. The CDR3 covers 14 residues. CDR1 MNHEY and CDR2 SMNVEV come from the germline V gene (reference sequence). Trimming removed 0 bases from V and 7 bases from J, with 9 bases in between.

The chain recombines TRBV18 with TRBJ1-2; 9 nucleotides align to TRBD1. The junction had 6 bases not matched to a gene; V was cut back by 2 bases and J by 2 bases. Germline V lookup: CDR1 KGHSH, CDR2 LQKENI. This CDR3 is built from 16 residues. The CDR3: CASSPYQQGANYGYTF. CDR3 nucleotides: TGTGCCAGCTCACCATATCAACAGGGGGCAAACTATGGCTACACCTTC.

The chain recombines TRBV28 with TRBJ2-7; 7 bases agree with TRBD1. CDR1 and CDR2 from the germline V gene are MDHEN and SYDVKM. V lost 6 bases and J lost 3; bases outside the gene matches: 11. The CDR3 is made up of 15 amino acids. CDR3 in amino acids: CASRRTGTEYYEQYV. CDR3 nucleotides: TGTGCCAGCAGAAGAACCGGGACAGAGTACTACGAGCAGTACGTC.

This chain connects TRBV5-5 to TRBJ2-7; 10 nucleotides align to TRBD1. Germline V gene data show CDR1 as SGHKS and CDR2 as YYEKEE (reference sequence). This CDR3 comprises 14 residues. Germline trimming cut 7 bases from V and 4 bases from J; bases unmatched to any gene: 8. DNA of the CDR3: TGTGCCAGCGAAATGGACAGGGGGTTGTACGAGCAGTACTTC. Its translation is CASEMDRGLYEQYF.

This chain links TRBV7-2 with TRBJ2-7; D might be TRBD2 (5 bases). This CDR3 region has 14 residues. Germline V gene lookup returns CDR1 SGHTA and CDR2 FQGNSA. V was shortened by 5 bases and J by 5 bases, with 16 bases between the two germline ends. This CDR3 reads CASSQPQRVNEQYF. The CDR3 DNA follows: TGTGCCAGCAGCCAGCCACAGAGGGTCAACGAGCAGTACTTC.

By share, this clone counts as large. The chain links TRBV5-1 to TRBJ2-5, with a tentative D call TRBD2 (5 bases). The germline V gene encodes CDR1 SGHRS and CDR2 YFSETQ. Trimming stripped 0 bases from V and 1 base from J, with 16 bases between. The length of the CDR3 is 17 residues. The CDR3, as DNA: TGCGCCAGCAGCTTGGACCCTTTAACTAGGATCCAAGAGACCCAGTACTTC. Protein sequence: CASSLDPLTRIQETQYF.

V gene TRBV12-3 or TRBV12-4 combines with J gene TRBJ1-5; TRBD1 is a possible D gene (5 bases). The V and J ends lost 5 bases and 9 bases respectively, with 11 bases between them. This CDR3 spans 12 amino acids. The CDR3 protein is CASSRERGPQHF. In DNA form, the CDR3 reads TGTGCCAGCAGTCGGGAGAGGGGGCCCCAGCATTTT.

This clone was seen a single time. The gene calls are TRBV10-3 and TRBJ2-1; D might be TRBD1 (5 bases). V lost 8 bases to trimming and J lost 7 bases, with 18 bases between them. CDR3 length: 14 residues. CDR1 ENHRY and CDR2 SYGVKD come from the germline V gene. CDR3 nucleotides: TGTGCCATCTTGGGGCAGGGCTCTTTTAATGAGCAGTTCTTC. Amino acids: CAILGQGSFNEQFF.

The chain carries TRBV5-1 and TRBJ2-3, with D possibly TRBD2 on 5 matching bases. This CDR3 is built from 14 residues. Trimming cost V 4 bases and J 2 bases, with 11 bases left between them. CDR1 SGHRS and CDR2 YFSETQ come from the germline V gene. The CDR3, as DNA: TGCGCCAGCAGCGAGGGTCAGTTCACAGATACGCAGTATTTT. Protein sequence: CASSEGQFTDTQYF.

The chain links TRBV5-4 to TRBJ1-4, with D perhaps matching TRBD1 (5 bases). The CDR3 sequence is 16 residues long. Germline-derived CDR1 and CDR2 are SGHNT and YYREEE (reference sequence). V gave up 4 bases and J gave up 7 bases, with 20 bases separating them. CDR3 sequence reads: CASSETGHGSGEKLFF. The CDR3 region has the DNA TGTGCCAGCAGCGAAACGGGGCACGGTAGCGGTGAAAAACTGTTTTTT.

The chain joins TRBV6-4 to TRBJ2-1, with TRBD2 as a possible D gene (6 bases). This CDR3 contains 16 residues. V was cut by 7 bases and J by 5 bases, with 21 bases left in between. Germline CDR1 and CDR2: MRHNA and SNTAGT. CDR3 region: CASKRSAGTVHNEQFF. DNA of the CDR3: TGTGCCAGCAAGCGATCGGCGGGGACGGTACACAATGAGCAGTTCTTC.

This clone appeared a few times. The rearrangement joins TRBV2 to TRBJ1-3; the D gene is possibly TRBD1 (5 bases). CDR3 size: 16 residues. Germline CDR1 reads SNHLY; CDR2 reads FYNNEI. With 8 bases removed from V and 0 bases from J, the gap between germline ends came to 17 bases. The chain's CDR3 is CASGGDGFDSGNTIYF. In nucleotides, the CDR3 is TGTGCCAGCGGGGGGGACGGTTTCGACTCTGGAAACACCATATATTTT.

The gene calls are TRBV5-1 and TRBJ1-1, with no clear D. Germline loops: CDR1 SGHRS, CDR2 YFSETQ. This CDR3 comprises 18 residues. The germline V and J ends were trimmed by 3 bases and 5 bases, with 26 bases remaining between them. DNA for the CDR3: TGCGCCAGCAGCTCCAGTCGCGGGGAGACAAGGAGACGAACTGAAGCTTTCTTT. Amino acid sequence: CASSSSRGETRRRTEAFF. Supplemented by reference TRBV5-1 and TRBJ1-1, the full variable domain reads KAGVTQTPRYLIKTRGQQVTLSCSPISGHRSVSWYQQTPGQGLQFLFEYFSETQRNKGNFPGRFSGRQFSNSRSEMNVSTLELGDSALYLCASSSSRGETRRRTEAFFGQGTRLTVV.

CDR3 coding DNA: TGTGCCAGCAGCTTGGGGCAGGGAAGGAACACCGGGGAGCTGTTTTTT. Translated: CASSLGQGRNTGELFF. V and J are TRBV5-8 and TRBJ2-2; maybe TRBD1 (5 bases). Germline CDR1 SGHTS, CDR2 YDEGEE. The V gene lost 0 bases and the J gene lost 1 base, with 10 bases spanning the gap. The CDR3 covers 16 residues. Supplemented by reference TRBV5-8 and TRBJ2-2, the full variable domain reads EAGVTQSPTHLIKTRGQQATLRCSPISGHTSVYWYQQALGLGLQFLLWYDEGEERNRGNFPPRFSGRQFPNYSSELNVNALELEDSALYLCASSLGQGRNTGELFFGEGSRLTVL.

The rearrangement joins TRBV30 to TRBJ2-2; the D is unclear. CDR3 length: 14 residues. From germline, CDR1 is GTSNPN and CDR2 SVGIG (reference sequence). The V end was cut by 0 bases, the J end by 2 bases, with 7 bases between. The CDR3 sequence is CAWSVLANTGELFF. The DNA of the CDR3 is TGTGCCTGGAGTGTACTCGCCAACACCGGGGAGCTGTTTTTT.

This clone has a single count. The rearrangement links TRBV5-1 to TRBJ1-2, with D possibly matching TRBD1 (5 bases). The germline V and J ends were trimmed by 4 bases and 2 bases, with 15 bases remaining between them. Germline loops: CDR1 SGHRS, CDR2 YFSETQ. The CDR3 is made up of 15 amino acids. The CDR3 nucleotides are TGCGCCAGCAGCCAGACCGGGGGTTCAAACTATGGCTACACCTTC. This encodes CASSQTGGSNYGYTF.